The present entry profiles one TCR beta chain with its context. The record originates from a study of blood T cell repertoires in COVID-19. Trimming took off 9 bases at V and 5 bases at J, with 22 bases between the two ends. Germline lookup yields CDR1 LNHDA and CDR2 SQIVND (reference sequence). The CDR3 is 15 residues long. Repertoires were generated with immunoSEQ multiplex PCR, while TCRdb's copy carries only in-frame clones and drops some. The sample lists 250,000 to 350,000 clones; roughly 88% were seen once. This chain connects TRBV19 to TRBJ2-5; D may be TRBD1 (5 bases). This receptor was taken from a human donor with COVID-19, enrolled during active disease. The donor label of this sample is uncertain. The sample taken for sequencing was peripheral blood. The CDR3 is CASKAQAQVWETQYF. The CDR3 region has the DNA TGTGCCAGCAAGGCACAGGCACAAGTATGGGAGACCCAGTACTTC.